This T cell receptor (beta chain) was sequenced during a study of a mutant IDH1 vaccine in newly diagnosed glioma. From germline, CDR1 is GTSNPN and CDR2 SVGIG (reference sequence). This CDR3 has 13 residues. In regard to this clone: Its specificity is not known.

Time point described: week 5, during vaccination. Each dose of the vaccine consisted of 300 ug of mutant IDH1 20-mer peptide, with topical imiquimod. Profiled with immunoSEQ multiplex PCR; TCRdb holds only in-frame clones, not every one. Among about 40,000 clones, roughly nine tenths were seen once, and the ten largest hold 2% to 3%. The genes are TRBV30 and TRBJ2-5, with D possibly matching TRBD1 (5 bases). The DNA matches TRBJ2-7 better at its end, which makes the J call doubtful. This TCR came from a man aged 50 or older with glioma. The sequences come from PBMCs, collected from a glioma patient whose treatment included an IDH1 peptide vaccine. The CDR3 sequence is CAWSKDNSYEQYF. As DNA, the CDR3 is TGTGCCTGGAGTAAGGACAACTCCTACGAGCAGTACTTC.